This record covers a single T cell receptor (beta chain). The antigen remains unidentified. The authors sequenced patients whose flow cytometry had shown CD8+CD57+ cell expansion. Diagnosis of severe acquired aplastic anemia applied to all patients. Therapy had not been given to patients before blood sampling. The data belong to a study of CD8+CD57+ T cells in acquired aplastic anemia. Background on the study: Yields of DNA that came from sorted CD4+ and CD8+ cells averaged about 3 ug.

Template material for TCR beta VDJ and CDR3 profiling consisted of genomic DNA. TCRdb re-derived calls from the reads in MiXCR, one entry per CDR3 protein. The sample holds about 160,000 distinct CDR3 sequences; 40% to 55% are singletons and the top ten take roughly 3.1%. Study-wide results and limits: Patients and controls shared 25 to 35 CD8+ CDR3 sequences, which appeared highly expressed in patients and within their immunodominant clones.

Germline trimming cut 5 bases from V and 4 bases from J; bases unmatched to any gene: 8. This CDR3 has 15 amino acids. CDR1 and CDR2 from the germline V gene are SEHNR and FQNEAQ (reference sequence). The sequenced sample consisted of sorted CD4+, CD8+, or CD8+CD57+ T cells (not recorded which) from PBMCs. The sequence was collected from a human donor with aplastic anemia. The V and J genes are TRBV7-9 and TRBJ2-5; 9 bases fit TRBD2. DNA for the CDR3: TGTGCCAGCAGCCCCAGCCAAGCGGGAGGAGAGACCCAGTACTTC. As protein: CASSPSQAGGETQYF.